What follows is one T cell receptor beta chain and its context. Compared with germline, one end of the junction differs, possibly owing to a read error. A primer matching the constant region was used to make TCR beta cDNA from around 460 ng of total RNA. Employing slightly modified ARM-PCR, three nested multiplex PCR rounds were run, and these gave rise to the TCR beta libraries. Amplification in the first two PCR rounds was performed using TRBV1-TRBV30 forward primers and a C-beta reverse primer for approximately 10 cycles each. TCRdb recomputed calls from the multiplex PCR reads with MiXCR, one row per CDR3 protein. The sample contains approximately 110,000 distinct CDR3 sequences, roughly three fifths of which appear only once. The sample belongs to a study of tumor-infiltrating lymphocytes in primary liver carcinoma. Germline V gene lookup returns CDR1 SGHAT and CDR2 FQNNGV. CDR3 length: 12 residues.

Co-extracting RNA and DNA was done with 20-30 mg of unsorted bulk tissue as input. This receptor was identified in a woman aged 60-75 years with primary liver carcinoma and hepatitis B virus infection. Sequencing was performed on liver tumor tissue from sampling region 1. Subset denoted: tumor region T1, superior pole. The J gene is TRBJ1-1, the V gene TRBV11-2, with D tentatively TRBD1 (5 bases). CDR3 amino acids: CASSLKQAESFF. As DNA, the CDR3 is TGTGCCAGCAGCCTTAAACAGGCTGAATCTTTCTTT.